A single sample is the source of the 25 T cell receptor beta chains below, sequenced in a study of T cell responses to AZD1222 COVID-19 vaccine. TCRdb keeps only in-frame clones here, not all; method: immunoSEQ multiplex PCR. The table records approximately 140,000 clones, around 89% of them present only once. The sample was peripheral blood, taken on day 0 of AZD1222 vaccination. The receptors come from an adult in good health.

This CDR3 is CASSYSRQVYNSPLHF. CDR3 coding DNA: TGTGCCAGCAGTTACTCGAGACAGGTCTATAATTCACCCCTCCACTTT. The chain links TRBV6-5 to TRBJ1-6; a possible D gene is TRBD1 (6 bases). Germline V gives CDR1 MNHEY, CDR2 SVGAGI. This CDR3 spans 16 amino acids. V was shortened by 0 bases and J by 3 bases, with 9 bases between the two germline ends.

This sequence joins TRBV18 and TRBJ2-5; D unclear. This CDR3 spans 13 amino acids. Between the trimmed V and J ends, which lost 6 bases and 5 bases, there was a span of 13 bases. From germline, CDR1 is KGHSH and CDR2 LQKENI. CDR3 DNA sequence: TGTGCCAGCTCCACGCCGGCCTCCGAGACCCAGTACTTC. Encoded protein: CASSTPASETQYF.

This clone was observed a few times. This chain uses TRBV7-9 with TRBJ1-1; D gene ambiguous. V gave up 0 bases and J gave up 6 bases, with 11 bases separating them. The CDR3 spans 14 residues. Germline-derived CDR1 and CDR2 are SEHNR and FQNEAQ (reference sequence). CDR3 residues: CASSLAAGSPEAFF. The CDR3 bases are TGTGCCAGCAGCTTAGCAGCGGGGAGCCCTGAAGCTTTCTTT. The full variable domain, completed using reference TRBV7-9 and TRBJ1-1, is DTGVSQNPRHKITKRGQNVTFRCDPISEHNRLYWYRQTLGQGPEFLTYFQNEAQLEKSRLLSDRFSAERPKGSFSTLEIQRTEQGDSAMYLCASSLAAGSPEAFFGQGTRLTVV.

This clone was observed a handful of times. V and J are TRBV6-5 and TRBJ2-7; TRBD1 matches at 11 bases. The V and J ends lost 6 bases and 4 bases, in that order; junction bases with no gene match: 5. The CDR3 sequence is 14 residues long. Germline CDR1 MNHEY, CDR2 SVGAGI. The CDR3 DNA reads TGTGCCAGCAGGGGACAGGGGGTTGGGTACGAGCAGTACTTC. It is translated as CASRGQGVGYEQYF.

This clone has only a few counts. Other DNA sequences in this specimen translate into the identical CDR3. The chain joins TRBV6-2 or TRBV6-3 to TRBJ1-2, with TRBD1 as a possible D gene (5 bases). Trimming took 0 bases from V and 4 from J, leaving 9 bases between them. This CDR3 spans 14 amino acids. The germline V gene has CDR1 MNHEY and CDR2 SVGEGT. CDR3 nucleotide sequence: TGTGCCAGCAGTTACTCCGAAGGGGCCTATGGCTACACCTTC. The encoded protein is CASSYSEGAYGYTF.

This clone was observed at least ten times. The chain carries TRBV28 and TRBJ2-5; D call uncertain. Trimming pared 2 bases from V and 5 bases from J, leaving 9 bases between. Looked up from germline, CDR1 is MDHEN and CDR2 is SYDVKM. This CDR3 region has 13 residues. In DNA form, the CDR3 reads TGTGCCAGCAGTTTACCTAGTCTGGAGACCCAGTACTTC. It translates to CASSLPSLETQYF.

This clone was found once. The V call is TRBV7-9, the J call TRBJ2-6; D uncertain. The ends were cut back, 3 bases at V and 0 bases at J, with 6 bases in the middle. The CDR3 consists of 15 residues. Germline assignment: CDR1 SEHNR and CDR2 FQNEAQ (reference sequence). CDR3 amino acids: CASSFFGSGANVLTF. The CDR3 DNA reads TGTGCCAGCAGCTTCTTCGGCTCTGGGGCCAACGTCCTGACTTTC.

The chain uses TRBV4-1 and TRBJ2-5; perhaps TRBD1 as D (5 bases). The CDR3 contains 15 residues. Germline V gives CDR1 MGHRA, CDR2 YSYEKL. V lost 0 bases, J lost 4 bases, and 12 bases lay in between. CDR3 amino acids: CASSQDAGYGETQYF. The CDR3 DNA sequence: TGCGCCAGCAGCCAAGATGCAGGGTACGGAGAGACCCAGTACTTC.

The CDR3 nucleotides read TGTGCCAGCAGTCAACTAAACGGGCTTCAAGCTTTCTTT. Translated: CASSQLNGLQAFF. The chain employs TRBV11-2 and TRBJ1-1; D is unresolved. The CDR3 extends over 13 amino acids. V shed 6 bases and J shed 9 bases, with 17 bases lying between them. In germline, CDR1 is SGHAT, CDR2 FQNNGV.

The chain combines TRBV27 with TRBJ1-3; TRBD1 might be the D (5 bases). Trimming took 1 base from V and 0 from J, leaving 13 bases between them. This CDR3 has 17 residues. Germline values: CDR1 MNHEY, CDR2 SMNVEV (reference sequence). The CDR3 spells CASSLFSGMSSGNTIYF. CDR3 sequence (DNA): TGTGCCAGCAGTTTATTTTCAGGGATGAGCTCTGGAAACACCATATATTTT.

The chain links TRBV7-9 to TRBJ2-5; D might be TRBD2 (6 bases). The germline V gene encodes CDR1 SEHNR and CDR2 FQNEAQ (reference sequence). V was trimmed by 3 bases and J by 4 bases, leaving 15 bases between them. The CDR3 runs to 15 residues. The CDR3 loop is CASSFGGSRGETQYF. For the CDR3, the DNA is TGTGCCAGCAGCTTCGGGGGATCTAGGGGAGAGACCCAGTACTTC. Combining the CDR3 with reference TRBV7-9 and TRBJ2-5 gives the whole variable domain DTGVSQNPRHKITKRGQNVTFRCDPISEHNRLYWYRQTLGQGPEFLTYFQNEAQLEKSRLLSDRFSAERPKGSFSTLEIQRTEQGDSAMYLCASSFGGSRGETQYFGPGTRLLVL.

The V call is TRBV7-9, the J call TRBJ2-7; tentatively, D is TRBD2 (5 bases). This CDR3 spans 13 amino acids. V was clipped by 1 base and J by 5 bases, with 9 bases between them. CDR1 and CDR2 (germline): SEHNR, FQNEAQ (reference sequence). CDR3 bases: TGTGCCAGCAGCTTAGGAGGGATGCACGAGCAGTACTTC. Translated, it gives CASSLGGMHEQYF.

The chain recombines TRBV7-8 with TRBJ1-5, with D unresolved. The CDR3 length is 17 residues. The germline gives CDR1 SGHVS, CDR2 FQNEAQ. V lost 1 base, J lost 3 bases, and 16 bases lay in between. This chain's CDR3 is CASSLGGGRGINQPQHF. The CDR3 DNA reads TGTGCCAGCAGCTTAGGTGGCGGGCGGGGAATCAATCAGCCCCAGCATTTT.

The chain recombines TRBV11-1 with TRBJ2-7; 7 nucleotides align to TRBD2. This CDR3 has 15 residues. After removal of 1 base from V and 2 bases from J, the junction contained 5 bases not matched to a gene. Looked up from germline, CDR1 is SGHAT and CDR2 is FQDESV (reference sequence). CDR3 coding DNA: TGTGCCAGCAGCTTAGAATCGGGAGGAACCTACGAGCAGTACTTC. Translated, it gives CASSLESGGTYEQYF.

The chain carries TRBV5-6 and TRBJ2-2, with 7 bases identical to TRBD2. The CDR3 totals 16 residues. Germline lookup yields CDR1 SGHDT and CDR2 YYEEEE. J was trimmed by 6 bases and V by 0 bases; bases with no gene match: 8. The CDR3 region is CASSLEVNSGSGELFF. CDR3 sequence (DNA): TGTGCCAGCAGCTTGGAAGTGAATAGCGGGTCCGGGGAGCTGTTTTTT.

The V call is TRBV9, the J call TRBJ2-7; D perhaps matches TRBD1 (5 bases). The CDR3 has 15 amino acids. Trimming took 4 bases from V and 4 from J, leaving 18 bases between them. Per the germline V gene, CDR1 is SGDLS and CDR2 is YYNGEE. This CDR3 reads CASSPRQYPLYEQYF. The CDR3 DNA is TGTGCCAGCAGCCCCCGACAGTACCCGTTATACGAGCAGTACTTC.

The CDR3: CASSVVSEAFEAFF. CDR3 nucleotides: TGTGCCAGCAGCGTAGTGTCAGAGGCTTTTGAAGCTTTCTTT. This rearrangement joins TRBV9 to TRBJ1-1; D gene uncertain. CDR1 SGDLS and CDR2 YYNGEE come from the germline V gene. V was clipped by 0 bases and J by 7 bases, with 13 bases between them. The CDR3 loop spans 14 amino acids.

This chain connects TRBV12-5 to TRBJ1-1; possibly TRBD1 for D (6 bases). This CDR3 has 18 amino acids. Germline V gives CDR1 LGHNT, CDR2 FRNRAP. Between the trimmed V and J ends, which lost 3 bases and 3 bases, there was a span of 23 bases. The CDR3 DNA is TGTGCTAGTGGTTTCCTCCCGACAGGCACCCTGGAGGACACTGAAGCTTTCTTT. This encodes CASGFLPTGTLEDTEAFF.

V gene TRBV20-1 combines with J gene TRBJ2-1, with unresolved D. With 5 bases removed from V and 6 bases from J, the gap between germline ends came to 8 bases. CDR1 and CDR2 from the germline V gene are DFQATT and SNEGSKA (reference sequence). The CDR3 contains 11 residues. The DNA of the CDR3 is TGCAGTGCTGGTGACCCCAATGAGCAGTTCTTC. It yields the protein CSAGDPNEQFF.

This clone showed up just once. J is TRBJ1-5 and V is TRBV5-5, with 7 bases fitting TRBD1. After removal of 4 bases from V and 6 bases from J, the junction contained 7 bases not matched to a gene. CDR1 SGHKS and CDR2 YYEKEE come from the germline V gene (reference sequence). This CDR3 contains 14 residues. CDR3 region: CASSRDRDGQPQHF. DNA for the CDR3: TGTGCCAGCAGCCGTGACAGGGACGGTCAGCCCCAGCATTTT.

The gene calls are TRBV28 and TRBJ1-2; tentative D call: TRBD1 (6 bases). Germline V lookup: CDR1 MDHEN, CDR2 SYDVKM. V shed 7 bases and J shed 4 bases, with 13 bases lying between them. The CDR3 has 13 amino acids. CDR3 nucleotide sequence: TGTGCCAGCATGGGGGGGGCAGTCTATGGCTACACCTTC. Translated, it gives CASMGGAVYGYTF.

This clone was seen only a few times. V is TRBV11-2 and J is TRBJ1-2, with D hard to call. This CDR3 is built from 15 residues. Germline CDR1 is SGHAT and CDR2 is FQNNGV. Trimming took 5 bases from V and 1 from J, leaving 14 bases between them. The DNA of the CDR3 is TGTGCCAGCAGCGTGGGAACGGCAGTTAACTATGGCTACACCTTC. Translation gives CASSVGTAVNYGYTF.

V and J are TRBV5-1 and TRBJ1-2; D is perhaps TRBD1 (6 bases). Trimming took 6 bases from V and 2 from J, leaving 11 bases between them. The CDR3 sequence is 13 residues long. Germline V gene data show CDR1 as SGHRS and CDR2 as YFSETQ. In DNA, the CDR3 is TGCGCCAGCACCGTGGGGGCGAACTATGGCTACACCTTC. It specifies CASTVGANYGYTF.

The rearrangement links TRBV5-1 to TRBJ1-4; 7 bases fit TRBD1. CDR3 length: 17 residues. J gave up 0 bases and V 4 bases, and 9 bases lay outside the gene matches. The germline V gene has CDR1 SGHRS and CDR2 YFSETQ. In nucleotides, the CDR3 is TGCGCCAGCAGCCGGACAGGTGCTTTAGCAACTAATGAAAAACTGTTTTTT. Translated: CASSRTGALATNEKLFF.

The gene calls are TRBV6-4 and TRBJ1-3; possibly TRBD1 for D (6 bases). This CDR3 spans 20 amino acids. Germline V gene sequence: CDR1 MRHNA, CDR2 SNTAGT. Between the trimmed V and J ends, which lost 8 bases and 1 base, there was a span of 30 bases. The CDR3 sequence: CASPTLLRQAREHSGNTIYF. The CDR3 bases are TGTGCCAGCCCCACCCTCTTAAGACAGGCGCGAGAGCATTCTGGAAACACCATATATTTT.